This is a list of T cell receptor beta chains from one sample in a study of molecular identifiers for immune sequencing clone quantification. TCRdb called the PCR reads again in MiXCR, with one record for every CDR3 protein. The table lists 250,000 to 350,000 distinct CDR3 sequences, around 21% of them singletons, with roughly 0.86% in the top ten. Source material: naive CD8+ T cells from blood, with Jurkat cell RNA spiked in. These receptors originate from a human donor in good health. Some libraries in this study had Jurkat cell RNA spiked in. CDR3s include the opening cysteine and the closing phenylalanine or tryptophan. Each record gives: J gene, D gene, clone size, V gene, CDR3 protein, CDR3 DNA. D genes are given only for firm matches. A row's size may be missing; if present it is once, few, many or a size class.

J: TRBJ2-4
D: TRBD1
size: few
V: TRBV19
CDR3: CASSGRTGERRHENIQYF
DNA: TGTGCCAGTAGTGGCAGGACAGGAGAGAGACGCCATGAAAACATTCAGTACTTC

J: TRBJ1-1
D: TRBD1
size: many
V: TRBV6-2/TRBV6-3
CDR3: CASTTGLNTEAFF
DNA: TGTGCCAGCACGACAGGGCTGAACACTGAAGCTTTCTTT

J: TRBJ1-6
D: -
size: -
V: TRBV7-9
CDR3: CASSLVQGSSPLHF
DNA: TGCGCCAGCAGCTTAGTACAGGGCAGCTCACCCCTCCACTTT

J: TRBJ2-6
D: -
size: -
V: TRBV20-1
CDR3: CSARNRGNSGANVLTF
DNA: TGCAGTGCTAGGAATCGGGGTAACTCTGGGGCCAACGTCCTGACTTTC

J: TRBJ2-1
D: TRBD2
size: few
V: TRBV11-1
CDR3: CASSLEPPLAGASGDEQFF
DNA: TGTGCCAGCAGCTTAGAGCCCCCGCTAGCGGGAGCCTCTGGGGATGAGCAGTTCTTC

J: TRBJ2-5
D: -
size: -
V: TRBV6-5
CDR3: CASSFVGGGGETQYF
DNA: TGTGCCAGCAGTTTCGTCGGCGGAGGCGGTGAGACCCAGTACTTC

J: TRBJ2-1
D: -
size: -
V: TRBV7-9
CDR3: CASTASLGNNEQFF
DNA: TGTGCCAGCACCGCATCATTAGGGAACAATGAGCAGTTCTTC

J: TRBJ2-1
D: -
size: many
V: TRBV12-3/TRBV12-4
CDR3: CASTSDREGGNEQFF
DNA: TGTGCCAGCACCTCCGACAGGGAGGGAGGGAATGAGCAGTTCTTC

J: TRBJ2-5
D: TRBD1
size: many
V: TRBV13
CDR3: CASSLSQQGDQETQYF
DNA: TGTGCCAGCAGCTTAAGTCAACAGGGGGACCAAGAGACCCAGTACTTC

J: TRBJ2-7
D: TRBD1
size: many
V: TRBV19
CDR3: CASSKTGQSYEQYF
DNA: TGTGCCAGTAGCAAGACGGGACAGTCCTACGAGCAGTACTTC

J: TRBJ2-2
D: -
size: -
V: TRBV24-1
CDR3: CATQDWADTGELFF
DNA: TGTGCCACCCAGGACTGGGCGGACACCGGGGAGCTGTTTTTT

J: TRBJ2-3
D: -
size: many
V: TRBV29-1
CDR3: CSVEAGFGDTQYF
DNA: TGCAGCGTTGAAGCGGGATTCGGAGATACGCAGTATTTT

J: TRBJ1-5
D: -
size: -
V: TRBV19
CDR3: CASSVYTGGNQPQHF
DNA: TGTGCCAGTAGTGTCTACACGGGAGGGAATCAGCCCCAGCATTTT

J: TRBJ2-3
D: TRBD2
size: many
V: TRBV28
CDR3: CASSLALAGEADTQYF
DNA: TGTGCCAGCAGTTTAGCCCTAGCGGGAGAGGCAGATACGCAGTATTTT

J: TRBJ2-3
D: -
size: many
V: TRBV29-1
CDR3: CSVVAREHTDTQYF
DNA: TGCAGCGTTGTTGCCCGCGAACACACAGATACGCAGTATTTT

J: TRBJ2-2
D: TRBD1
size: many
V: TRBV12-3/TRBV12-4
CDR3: CASRPAGGQGARVRWGTGELFF
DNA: TGTGCCAGCAGGCCCGCGGGGGGACAGGGGGCGCGGGTACGTTGGGGCACCGGGGAGCTGTTTTTT

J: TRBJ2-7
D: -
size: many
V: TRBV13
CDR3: CASSLGGGGEQYF
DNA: TGTGCCAGCAGCCTGGGAGGGGGTGGCGAGCAGTACTTC

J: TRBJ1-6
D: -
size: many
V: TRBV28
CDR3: CASSLGPDNSPLHF
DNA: TGTGCCAGCAGTTTAGGGCCGGATAATTCACCCCTCCACTTT

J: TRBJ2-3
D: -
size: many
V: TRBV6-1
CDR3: CASSQLNAGVSTDTQYF
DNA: TGTGCCAGCAGTCAATTGAACGCAGGGGTTAGCACAGATACGCAGTATTTT

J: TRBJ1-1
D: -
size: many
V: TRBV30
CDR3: CAWSVRVEAFF
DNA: TGTGCCTGGAGTGTACGGGTTGAAGCTTTCTTT

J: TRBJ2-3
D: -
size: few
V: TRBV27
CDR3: CASSLLTYTDTQYF
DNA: TGTGCCAGCAGTCTCCTAACCTACACAGATACGCAGTATTTT

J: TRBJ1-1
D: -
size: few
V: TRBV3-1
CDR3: CASSHPRGPEAFF
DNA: TGTGCCAGCAGCCACCCCCGAGGACCTGAAGCTTTCTTT

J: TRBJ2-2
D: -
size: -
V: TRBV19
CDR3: CASSIGLFSGELFF
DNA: TGTGCCAGTAGTATAGGACTATTTTCCGGGGAGCTGTTTTTT

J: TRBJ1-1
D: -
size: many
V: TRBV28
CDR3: CASSWRGRGTEAFF
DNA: TGTGCCAGCAGTTGGAGAGGGCGAGGAACTGAAGCTTTCTTT

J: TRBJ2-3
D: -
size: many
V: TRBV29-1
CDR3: CSVASEFLTDTQYF
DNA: TGCAGCGTTGCTAGCGAGTTTCTCACAGATACGCAGTATTTT

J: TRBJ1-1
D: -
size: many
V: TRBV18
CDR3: CASSQGSFSEAFF
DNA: TGTGCCAGCTCCCAAGGCAGTTTCTCTGAAGCTTTCTTT

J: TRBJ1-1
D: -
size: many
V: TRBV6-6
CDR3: CASRTGHLTEAFF
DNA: TGTGCCAGCAGAACCGGGCATCTTACTGAAGCTTTCTTT

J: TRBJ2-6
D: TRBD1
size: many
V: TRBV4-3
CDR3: CASRKDRAGANVLTF
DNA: TGCGCCAGCAGAAAGGACAGGGCTGGGGCCAACGTCCTGACTTTC

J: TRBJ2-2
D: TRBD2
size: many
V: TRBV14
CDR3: CASSRLAGPVTGELFF
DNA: TGTGCCAGCAGCCGACTAGCGGGCCCCGTTACCGGGGAGCTGTTTTTT

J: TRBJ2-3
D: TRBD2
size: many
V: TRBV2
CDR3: CASSGGAGMLNTQYF
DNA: TGTGCCAGCAGTGGAGGAGCGGGAATGTTGAATACGCAGTATTTT

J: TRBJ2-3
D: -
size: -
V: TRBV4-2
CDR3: CASSQASLTDTQYF
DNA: TGTGCCAGCAGCCAAGCCAGCCTCACAGATACGCAGTATTTT

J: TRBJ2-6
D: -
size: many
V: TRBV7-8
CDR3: CASSTPDIVSGANVLTF
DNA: TGTGCCAGCAGCACACCGGACATAGTCTCTGGGGCCAACGTCCTGACTTTC

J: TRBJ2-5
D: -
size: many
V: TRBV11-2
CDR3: CASSSDWSLQETQYF
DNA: TGTGCCAGCAGCTCCGATTGGTCGTTGCAAGAGACCCAGTACTTC

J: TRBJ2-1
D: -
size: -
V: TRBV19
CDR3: CASSILGGDNEQSF
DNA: TGTGCCAGTAGTATCTTGGGAGGTGACAATGAGCAGTCCTTC

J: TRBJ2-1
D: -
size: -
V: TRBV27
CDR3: CASSLTALPYNEQFF
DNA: TGTGCCAGCAGTTTGACGGCCCTACCCTACAATGAGCAGTTCTTC

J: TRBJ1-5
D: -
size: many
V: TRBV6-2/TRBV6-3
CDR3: CASSLQGFNQPQHF
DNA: TGTGCCAGCAGCCTACAGGGCTTCAATCAGCCCCAGCATTTT

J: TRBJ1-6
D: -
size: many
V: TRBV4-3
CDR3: CASSQDRNHSPLHF
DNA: TGCGCCAGCAGCCAAGATCGGAACCATTCACCCCTCCACTTT

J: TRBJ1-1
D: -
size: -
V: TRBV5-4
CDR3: CASSSSGGLNTEAFF
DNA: TGTGCCAGCAGCTCTTCTGGCGGACTGAACACTGAAGCTTTCTTT

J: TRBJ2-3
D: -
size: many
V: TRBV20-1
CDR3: CSATSVVWGTDTQYF
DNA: TGCAGTGCTACCAGCGTGGTTTGGGGCACAGATACGCAGTATTTT

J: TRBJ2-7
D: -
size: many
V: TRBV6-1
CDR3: CASGLNRALNYEQYF
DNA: TGTGCCAGCGGCCTGAACAGGGCCTTAAACTACGAGCAGTACTTC

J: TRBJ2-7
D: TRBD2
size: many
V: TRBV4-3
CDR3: CASSQDASGVYEQYF
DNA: TGCGCCAGCAGCCAAGATGCTAGCGGGGTGTACGAGCAGTACTTC

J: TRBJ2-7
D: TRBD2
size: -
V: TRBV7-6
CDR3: CASSLARGGDYEQYF
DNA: TGTGCCAGCAGCTTAGCGAGGGGAGGGGACTACGAGCAGTACTTC

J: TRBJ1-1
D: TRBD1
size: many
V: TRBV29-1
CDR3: CSVDSSGTGVDEAFF
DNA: TGCAGCGTTGATTCATCCGGGACAGGGGTCGATGAAGCTTTCTTT

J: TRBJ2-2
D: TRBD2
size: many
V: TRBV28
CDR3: CASSTPGTTHTGELFF
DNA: TGTGCCAGCAGTACACCCGGGACTACCCATACCGGGGAGCTGTTTTTT

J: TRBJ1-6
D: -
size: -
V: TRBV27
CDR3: CASSLGTGGLSPLHF
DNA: TGTGCCAGCAGTTTAGGGACCGGTGGGCTTTCACCCCTCCACTTT

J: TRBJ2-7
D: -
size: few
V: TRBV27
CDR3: CASSPGTQPGEQYF
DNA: TGTGCCAGCAGTCCCGGGACACAGCCTGGTGAGCAGTACTTC

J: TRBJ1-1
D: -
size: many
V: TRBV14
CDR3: CASSQEMVTEAFF
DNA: TGTGCCAGCAGCCAAGAAATGGTCACTGAAGCTTTCTTT

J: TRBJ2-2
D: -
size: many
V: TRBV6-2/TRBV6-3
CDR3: CASSATGELFF
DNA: TGTGCCAGCAGTGCCACCGGGGAGCTGTTTTTT

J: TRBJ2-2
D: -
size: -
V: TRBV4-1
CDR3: CASSQYHISNTGELFF
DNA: TGCGCCAGCAGCCAATATCACATTAGCAACACCGGGGAGCTGTTTTTT

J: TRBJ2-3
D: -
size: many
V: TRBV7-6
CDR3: CASSLTGGGTDTQYF
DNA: TGCGCCAGCAGCTTGACTGGGGGAGGCACAGATACGCAGTATTTT

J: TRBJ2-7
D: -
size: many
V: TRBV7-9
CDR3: CASTQRQAEQYF
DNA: TGTGCCAGCACCCAAAGACAAGCCGAGCAGTACTTC

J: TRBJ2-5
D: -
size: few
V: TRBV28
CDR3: CASSPWDPKETQYF
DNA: TGTGCCAGCAGCCCCTGGGATCCAAAAGAGACCCAGTACTTC

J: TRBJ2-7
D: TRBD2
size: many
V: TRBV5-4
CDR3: CASSSIGGGQYEQYF
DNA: TGTGCCAGCAGCTCGATCGGGGGGGGCCAATACGAGCAGTACTTC

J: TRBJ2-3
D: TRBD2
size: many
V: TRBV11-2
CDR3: CASSLILAGSDTQYF
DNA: TGTGCCAGCAGCTTAATTCTAGCGGGATCAGATACGCAGTATTTT

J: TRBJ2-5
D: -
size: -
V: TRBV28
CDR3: CASSLLQTQETQYF
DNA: TGTGCCAGCAGTTTACTCCAAACCCAAGAGACCCAGTACTTC

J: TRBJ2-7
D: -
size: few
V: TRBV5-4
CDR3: CASSAGEAPNEQYF
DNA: TGTGCCAGCAGCGCCGGGGAAGCCCCCAACGAGCAGTACTTC

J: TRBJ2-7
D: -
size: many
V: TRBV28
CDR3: CASSRPGHYEQYF
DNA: TGTGCCAGCAGTCGACCGGGTCACTACGAGCAGTACTTC